These T cell receptor beta chains were read from a single sample in a study of CD8+CD57+ T cells in acquired aplastic anemia. TCRdb recomputed calls from the reads with MiXCR, one row per CDR3 protein. The table records over 45,000 distinct CDR3 sequences, about 78% of them present only once. What was sequenced was sorted CD4+, CD8+, or CD8+CD57+ T cells (not recorded which) from PBMCs. These receptors all stem from a human donor in good health, serving as a control. The CDR3 runs from the conserved cysteine through the conserved F or W. The order of the fields is D gene, J gene, V gene, clone size, CDR3 protein, CDR3 DNA. A D gene is named only where the DNA matches it firmly. The size entry is marked missing in some rows and otherwise reads once, few, many or a size class.

- | TRBJ2-1 | TRBV9 | - | CASSADPHEQFF | TGTGCCAGCAGCGCCGACCCCCATGAGCAGTTCTTC
TRBD1 | TRBJ1-4 | TRBV7-9 | - | CASSSGQGFGEKLFF | TGTGCCAGCAGCTCGGGACAGGGTTTTGGAGAAAAACTGTTTTTT
TRBD1 | TRBJ1-5 | TRBV5-5 | - | CASSSDRGRQPQHF | TGTGCCAGCAGCTCTGACAGGGGGCGTCAGCCCCAGCATTTT
- | TRBJ2-6 | TRBV7-9 | - | CASSLAGSGANVLTF | TGTGCCAGCAGCTTAGCAGGGAGTGGGGCCAACGTCCTGACTTTC
TRBD1 | TRBJ1-2 | TRBV29-1 | once | CSVEGQGAYYGYTF | TGCAGCGTTGAGGGACAGGGGGCCTACTATGGCTACACCTTC
- | TRBJ2-5 | TRBV29-1 | - | CSVEGGAAQETQYF | TGCAGCGTTGAAGGGGGGGCGGCCCAAGAGACCCAGTACTTC
- | TRBJ2-3 | TRBV11-2 | - | CASSQGQLITDTQYF | TGTGCCAGCAGCCAGGGACAATTAATTACAGATACGCAGTATTTT
- | TRBJ2-5 | TRBV2 | - | CAGCEAARLETQYF | TGTGCCGGCTGCGAGGCAGCGAGGTTGGAGACCCAGTACTTC
TRBD2 | TRBJ2-5 | TRBV19 | - | CASSIRRGGSETQYF | TGTGCCAGTAGTATACGGCGGGGGGGGTCGGAGACCCAGTACTTC
- | TRBJ1-1 | TRBV7-2 | once | CASSPAVHTEAFF | TGTGCCAGCAGCCCCGCGGTACACACTGAAGCTTTCTTT
- | TRBJ1-5 | TRBV6-4 | - | CATSDRRAAASNQPQHF | TGTGCCACCAGTGACCGCAGGGCGGCAGCGAGCAATCAGCCCCAGCATTTT
TRBD2 | TRBJ2-3 | TRBV25-1 | - | CASTTSGGPSTDTQYF | TGTGCCAGCACCACTAGCGGGGGGCCTAGCACAGATACGCAGTATTTT
- | TRBJ2-7 | TRBV4-1 | - | CASSHPQKDSGSYEQYF | TGCGCCAGCAGCCATCCTCAAAAGGACAGCGGATCCTACGAGCAGTACTTC
TRBD1 | TRBJ1-2 | TRBV11-1 | - | CASRLSFGTGTEGLGGYTF | TGTGCCAGCAGGTTGAGCTTCGGGACAGGGACAGAAGGACTGGGGGGCTACACCTTC
- | TRBJ1-3 | TRBV19 | - | CASNQDSQSGNTIYF | TGTGCCAGTAATCAGGACAGCCAATCTGGAAACACCATATATTTT
- | TRBJ2-3 | TRBV19 | few | CASSLEVLSTDTQYF | TGTGCCAGTAGCCTGGAGGTTCTTAGCACAGATACGCAGTATTTT
TRBD1 | TRBJ2-1 | TRBV11-1 | - | CASSPGTGEFNEQFF | TGTGCCAGCAGCCCCGGGACAGGGGAGTTCAATGAGCAGTTCTTC
TRBD2 | TRBJ2-3 | TRBV25-1 | - | CASSTSGGGTDTQYF | TGTGCCAGCAGCACTAGCGGGGGGGGGACAGATACGCAGTATTTT
TRBD1 | TRBJ2-1 | TRBV5-1 | once | CASIVSPGQGYNEQFF | TGCGCCAGCATCGTCTCACCGGGACAGGGGTACAATGAGCAGTTCTTC
TRBD1 | TRBJ1-5 | TRBV10-3 | - | CAISESRGTGDNQPQHF | TGTGCCATCAGTGAGTCGAGGGGGACAGGGGACAATCAGCCCCAGCATTTT
- | TRBJ1-5 | TRBV4-1 | - | CASSPGVWSNQPQHF | TGCGCCAGCAGCCCGGGGGTTTGGAGCAATCAGCCCCAGCATTTT
- | TRBJ1-1 | TRBV20-1 | - | CSAKIGPEAFF | TGCAGTGCTAAAATTGGGCCCGAAGCTTTCTTT
- | TRBJ2-3 | TRBV27 | many | CASSFGWTDTQYF | TGTGCCAGCAGTTTTGGATGGACAGATACGCAGTATTTT
TRBD1 | TRBJ1-2 | TRBV2 | medium-sized | CASSDTGGNYGYTF | TGTGCCAGCAGTGACACAGGGGGCAACTATGGCTACACCTTC
- | TRBJ1-5 | TRBV2 | few | CASRNQPQHF | TGTGCCAGCAGAAATCAGCCCCAGCATTTT
- | TRBJ1-6 | TRBV19 | many | CASSILDSLNYNSPLHF | TGTGCCAGTAGTATACTTGACAGTCTCAACTATAATTCACCCCTCCACTTT
- | TRBJ2-7 | TRBV20-1 | - | CSARDPSHGTEPYEQYF | TGCAGTGCTAGAGATCCCTCCCACGGGACGGAACCCTACGAGCAGTACTTC
- | TRBJ1-5 | TRBV2 | - | CAGGANGQPQHF | TGTGCCGGTGGGGCGAACGGGCAGCCCCAGCATTTT
- | TRBJ1-1 | TRBV2 | - | CASNIGGQSNTEAFF | TGTGCCAGCAATATCGGGGGGCAGTCGAACACTGAAGCTTTCTTT
- | TRBJ1-4 | TRBV29-1 | - | CSIRDNNEKLFF | TGCAGCATCCGGGACAATAATGAAAAACTGTTTTTT
TRBD1 | TRBJ2-3 | TRBV2 | - | CASVGDREADTQYF | TGTGCCAGCGTTGGGGACAGGGAGGCAGATACGCAGTATTTT
TRBD2 | TRBJ2-7 | TRBV20-1 | - | CSARATTSGEYEQYF | TGCAGTGCTAGAGCCACAACTAGCGGGGAGTACGAGCAGTACTTC
- | TRBJ1-6 | TRBV2 | - | CASRAESDPSPLHF | TGTGCCAGCAGAGCTGAATCGGACCCTTCACCCCTCCACTTT
- | TRBJ2-7 | TRBV2 | once | CASSAGRDAAYEQYF | TGTGCCAGCAGTGCGGGAAGGGACGCGGCCTACGAGCAGTACTTC
- | TRBJ2-5 | TRBV3-1 | - | CASSRLGGGAQETQYF | TGTGCCAGCAGCCGGCTTGGAGGGGGGGCACAAGAGACCCAGTACTTC
TRBD1 | TRBJ1-2 | TRBV4-1 | many | CASSLSLGTGDGYTF | TGCGCCAGCAGCCTTTCCCTAGGGACAGGGGATGGCTACACCTTC
- | TRBJ1-4 | TRBV27 | few | CATPSPATNEKLFF | TGTGCCACCCCCAGCCCTGCAACTAATGAAAAACTGTTTTTT
TRBD1 | TRBJ1-3 | TRBV24-1 | - | CATSEETGAGNTIYF | TGTGCCACCAGTGAGGAGACAGGGGCTGGAAACACCATATATTTT
TRBD2 | TRBJ2-7 | TRBV10-3 | - | CASTLLAGEGEQYF | TGTGCCAGCACCCTTTTAGCGGGAGAGGGTGAGCAGTACTTC
- | TRBJ2-7 | TRBV2 | few | CASEPRAYEQYF | TGTGCCAGCGAACCGCGGGCCTACGAGCAGTACTTC
- | TRBJ2-7 | TRBV20-1 | - | CSARDVVSYEQYF | TGCAGTGCTAGAGATGTGGTTTCCTACGAGCAGTACTTC
TRBD1 | TRBJ1-2 | TRBV7-3 | - | CASSSQGEDGYTF | TGTGCCAGCAGCTCACAGGGGGAAGATGGCTACACCTTC
TRBD2 | TRBJ2-7 | TRBV5-1 | - | CASSWAGSGGYEQYF | TGCGCCAGCAGCTGGGCTGGTAGCGGGGGATACGAGCAGTACTTC
- | TRBJ2-7 | TRBV20-1 | - | CSASSIGREYEQYF | TGCAGTGCCAGTAGTATAGGCAGAGAGTACGAGCAGTACTTC
- | TRBJ1-2 | TRBV4-3 | - | CASSQDAGQNYGYTF | TGCGCCAGCAGCCAAGATGCGGGCCAGAACTATGGCTACACCTTC
- | TRBJ1-2 | TRBV9 | - | CASSVDVGNYGYTF | TGTGCCAGCAGCGTAGACGTGGGGAATTATGGCTACACCTTC
- | TRBJ1-2 | TRBV18 | - | CAGSPPIQDLYGYTF | TGTGCCGGCTCACCACCGATACAGGACTTATATGGCTACACCTTC
- | TRBJ1-2 | TRBV29-1 | - | CSVEGVDIGYTF | TGCAGCGTTGAAGGGGTGGACATTGGCTACACCTTC
TRBD1 | TRBJ2-7 | TRBV6-1 | many | CASSEDRGYEQYF | TGTGCCAGCAGCGAGGACAGGGGCTACGAGCAGTACTTC
TRBD2 | TRBJ2-3 | TRBV7-2 | medium-sized | CASSSLAGAADTQYF | TGTGCCAGCAGCTCCTTAGCGGGAGCGGCAGATACGCAGTATTTT
- | TRBJ1-5 | TRBV19 | - | CASSIDRGGSQPQHF | TGTGCCAGTAGTATAGATCGGGGAGGGTCTCAGCCCCAGCATTTT
TRBD2 | TRBJ2-7 | TRBV7-2 | once | CASSFTGGEQYF | TGTGCCAGCAGCTTCACGGGAGGTGAGCAGTACTTC